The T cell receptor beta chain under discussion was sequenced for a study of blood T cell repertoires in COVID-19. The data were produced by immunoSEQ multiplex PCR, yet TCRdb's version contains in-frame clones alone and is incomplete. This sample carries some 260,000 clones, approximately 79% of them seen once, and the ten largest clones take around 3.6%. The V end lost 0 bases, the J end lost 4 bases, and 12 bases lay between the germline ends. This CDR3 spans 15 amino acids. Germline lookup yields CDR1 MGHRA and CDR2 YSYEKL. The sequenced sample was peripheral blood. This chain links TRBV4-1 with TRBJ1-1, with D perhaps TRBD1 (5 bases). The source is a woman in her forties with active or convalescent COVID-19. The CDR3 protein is CASSQEINGGTEAFF. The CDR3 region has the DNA TGCGCCAGCAGCCAAGAGATCAACGGGGGCACTGAAGCTTTCTTT.